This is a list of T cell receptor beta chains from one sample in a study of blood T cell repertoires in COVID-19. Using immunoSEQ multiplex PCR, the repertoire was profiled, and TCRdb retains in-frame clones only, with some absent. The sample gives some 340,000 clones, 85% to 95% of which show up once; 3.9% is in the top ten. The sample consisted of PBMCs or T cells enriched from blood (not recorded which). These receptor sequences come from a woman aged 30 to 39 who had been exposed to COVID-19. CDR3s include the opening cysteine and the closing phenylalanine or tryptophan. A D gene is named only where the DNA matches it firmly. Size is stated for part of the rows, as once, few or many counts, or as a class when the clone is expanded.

CASSETGAHSYEQYF	TGCGCCAGCAGCGAGACAGGGGCCCACTCCTACGAGCAGTACTTC	TRBD1	NA	TRBV5-1	TRBJ2-7
CASSAGLGNRETQYF	TGTGCCAGTAGTGCGGGACTAGGTAACCGGGAGACCCAGTACTTC	TRBD2	NA	TRBV19	TRBJ2-5
CASSARTEMNTEAFF	TGCGCCAGCAGCGCCCGGACAGAGATGAACACTGAAGCTTTCTTT	NA	once	TRBV4-1	TRBJ1-1
CAIRPAGQGDYEQYF	TGTGCCATCAGGCCGGCGGGGCAGGGAGACTACGAGCAGTACTTC	NA	once	TRBV10-3	TRBJ2-7
CAIRDRGHTEAFF	TGTGCCATCCGGGACAGGGGTCACACTGAAGCTTTCTTT	TRBD1	NA	TRBV10-3	TRBJ1-1
CASSLDRRTRDF	TGTGCCAGCAGCTTAGATCGTAGAACTAGGGACTTC	NA	once	TRBV11-2	TRBJ2-7
CASSLTISAEAFF	TGTGCCAGCAGCTTGACAATTTCGGCTGAGGCTTTCTTT	NA	once	TRBV7-9	TRBJ1-1
CASSPEANSNQPQHF	TGTGCCAGCAGCCCAGAAGCGAATAGCAATCAGCCCCAGCATTTT	NA	once	TRBV3-1/TRBV3-2	TRBJ1-5
CASRETDNYGYTF	TGCGCCAGCAGGGAGACAGACAACTATGGCTACACCTTC	NA	NA	TRBV5-1	TRBJ1-2
CASSRGGRSSEQYF	TGCGCCAGCAGCCGGGGGGGACGCTCGTCCGAGCAGTACTTC	TRBD2	NA	TRBV4-1	TRBJ2-7
CASSFFSETQYF	TGTGCCAGCAGCTTCTTCTCGGAGACCCAGTACTTC	NA	once	TRBV7-2	TRBJ2-5
CASSTAQIYNSPLHF	TGTGCCAGTAGCACCGCACAGATTTATAATTCACCCCTCCACTTT	NA	NA	TRBV19	TRBJ1-6
CASSRGLASTDTQYF	TGCGCCAGCAGCAGGGGACTGGCTAGCACAGATACGCAGTATTTT	NA	NA	TRBV5-1	TRBJ2-3
CATSGGTRTEAFF	TGTGCCACCTCCGGAGGTACTCGGACTGAAGCTTTCTTT	NA	NA	TRBV24-1	TRBJ1-1
CASSSASGDRAQYGYTF	TGTGCCAGCAGTTCTGCGTCTGGGGACAGGGCCCAATACGGCTACACCTTC	TRBD1	NA	TRBV28	TRBJ1-2
CASTPMTSGGPLNTGELFF	TGCGCCAGCACCCCCATGACTAGCGGGGGGCCTTTGAACACCGGGGAGCTGTTTTTT	TRBD2	NA	TRBV4-1	TRBJ2-2
CASSESKLRFSYEQYF	TGCGCCAGCAGTGAGTCGAAATTGAGGTTTTCCTACGAGCAGTACTTC	NA	NA	TRBV10-1	TRBJ2-7
CASSLETGINEKLFF	TGCGCCAGCAGCTTAGAAACAGGGATTAATGAAAAACTGTTTTTT	NA	NA	TRBV5-1	TRBJ1-4
CASSHYITAKETQYF	TGTGCCAGCAGCCATTATATAACAGCTAAAGAGACCCAGTACTTC	NA	NA	TRBV3-1/TRBV3-2	TRBJ2-5
CATSDVFRGSEQYF	TGTGCCACCAGTGATGTCTTCAGGGGGAGCGAGCAGTACTTC	TRBD1	NA	TRBV24-1	TRBJ2-7
CASLGGGSSNYGYTF	TGTGCCAGCCTGGGGGGTGGGTCCTCTAACTATGGCTACACCTTC	NA	few	TRBV7-9	TRBJ1-2
CASSLDSYNSPLHF	TGTGCCAGCAGCTTAGACAGTTATAATTCACCCCTCCACTTT	NA	NA	TRBV7-2	TRBJ1-6
CASSAASGQGGYEQYF	TGTGCCAGCAGTGCGGCCTCGGGACAGGGCGGCTACGAGCAGTACTTC	TRBD1	NA	TRBV6-1	TRBJ2-7
CASSSRTGATEAFF	TGTGCCAGCAGCTCGCGGACAGGGGCCACTGAAGCTTTCTTT	TRBD1	NA	TRBV5-6	TRBJ1-1
CASSRGTGETQYF	TGTGCCAGCAGCCGGGGGACAGGAGAGACCCAGTACTTC	TRBD1	NA	TRBV7-9	TRBJ2-5
CASSQVGGGRYEQYF	TGTGCCAGCAGCCAAGTGGGGGGGGGACGCTACGAGCAGTACTTC	TRBD2	NA	TRBV3-1/TRBV3-2	TRBJ2-7
CAISGIDSHTDTQYF	TGTGCCATCAGTGGAATCGACAGCCACACAGATACGCAGTATTTT	NA	NA	TRBV10-3	TRBJ2-3
CASSPYLAGGPNEQFF	TGTGCCAGCAGCCCCTATTTAGCGGGGGGGCCGAATGAGCAGTTCTTC	TRBD2	once	TRBV13	TRBJ2-1
CARSIPQDRGNNSPLHF	TGTGCCAGAAGCATACCCCAAGACAGGGGGAATAATTCACCCCTCCACTTT	NA	NA	TRBV7-5	TRBJ1-6
CASSPKGWAGANTEAFF	TGTGCCAGCAGCCCCAAAGGGTGGGCAGGGGCGAACACTGAAGCTTTCTTT	NA	NA	TRBV7-6	TRBJ1-1
CASSHRGTLAGHEQFF	TGCGCCAGCAGCCATCGCGGGACTTTAGCTGGCCATGAGCAGTTCTTC	NA	NA	TRBV4-3	TRBJ2-1
CASSERGQGTTEQYF	TGTGCCAGCAGTGAAAGGGGACAGGGGACTACCGAGCAGTACTTC	TRBD1	NA	TRBV6-1	TRBJ2-7
CASSRDRVRVTDTQYF	TGTGCCAGCAGCCGCGACAGGGTTCGTGTGACAGATACGCAGTATTTT	TRBD1	NA	TRBV7-9	TRBJ2-3
CASSPVAGRGYTF	TGTGCCAGCTCACCCGTCGCTGGCCGTGGCTACACCTTC	NA	NA	TRBV18	TRBJ1-2
CASSKGVKRFNEKLFF	TGTGCCAGCAGCAAAGGAGTCAAAAGATTTAATGAAAAACTGTTTTTT	NA	NA	TRBV21-1	TRBJ1-4
CASSVARGEKLFF	TGTGCCAGCAGCGTAGCCAGGGGTGAAAAACTGTTTTTT	NA	NA	TRBV9	TRBJ1-4
CASSRRSGTEAFF	TGTGCCAGCAGCCGCAGAAGCGGGACAGAAGCTTTCTTT	NA	NA	TRBV7-3	TRBJ1-1